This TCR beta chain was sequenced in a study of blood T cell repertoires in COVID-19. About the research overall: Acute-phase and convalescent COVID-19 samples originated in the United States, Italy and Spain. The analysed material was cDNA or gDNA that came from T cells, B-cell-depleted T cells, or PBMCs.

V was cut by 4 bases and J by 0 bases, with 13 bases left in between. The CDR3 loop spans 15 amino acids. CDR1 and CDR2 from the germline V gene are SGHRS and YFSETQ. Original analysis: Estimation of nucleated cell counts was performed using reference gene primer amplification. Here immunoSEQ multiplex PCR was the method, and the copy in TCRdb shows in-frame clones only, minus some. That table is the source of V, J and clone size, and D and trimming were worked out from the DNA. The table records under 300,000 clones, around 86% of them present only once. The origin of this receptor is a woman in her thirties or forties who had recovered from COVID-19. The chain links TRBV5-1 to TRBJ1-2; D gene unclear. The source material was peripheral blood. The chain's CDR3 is CASSQSAGSNYGYTF. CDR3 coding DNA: TGCGCCAGCAGCCAGTCAGCGGGATCTAACTATGGCTACACCTTC.